Sequencing of this TCR beta chain was carried out in a study of cytomegalovirus exposure and HLA in healthy donors. V was trimmed by 1 base and J by 4 bases, leaving 17 bases between them. Germline V lookup: CDR1 SGHVS, CDR2 FNYEAQ. The CDR3 runs 16 residues. The donors (healthy individuals) were bone marrow donors. Study-wide points: According to an earlier analysis, most TCR beta V segments yielded productive rearrangements about 90% or about 30% of the time. Using a false discovery rate of 0.05, a later analysis showed that some 16,000 TCR beta sequences were associated with HLA alleles. By a later analysis, the bulk of CMV-associated TCR beta chains appeared HLA-restricted.

Comment on this clone: What it binds is not known.

PCR involved 60 Vbeta and 13 Jbeta primers. Clones were sequenced by immunoSEQ multiplex PCR, and TCRdb holds only the in-frame ones, with some missing. The table lists roughly 80,000 clones, 67% of them singletons, with approximately 7% in the top ten. The receptor was derived from a woman aged 45-65 years in good health and CMV-seropositive. The chain has TRBV7-6 and TRBJ2-7, with a tentative D call TRBD2 (6 bases). Sequenced material: PBMCs. CDR3 region: CASSLGYGTEPYEQYF. The CDR3 nucleotides read TGTGCCAGCAGCTTAGGTTACGGGACTGAGCCTTACGAGCAGTACTTC.